This T cell receptor beta chain is from a study of shared clonotypes between healthy human individuals (dated by TCRdb to 2020 to 2021). Regarding the study in general: Three men and two women, aged 18 to 49 years, made up the cohort. For each donor, CD4 naive and CD4 memory were each run on three plates, CD8 naive on two plates, and CD8 memory on one plate. Leukapheresis yielded between about 0.94 and 8.9 billion PBMCs per donor. To estimate repertoire size and how much clonotype sharing occurs between individuals, the study deeply sequenced the blood TCR repertoires of several healthy adults. Different laboratories and diverse techniques were used to prepare libraries and sequence TCR repertoires, to increase sequencing depth and limit assay-specific biases.

Using the deep immunoSEQ assay, multiplex PCR amplified TCR CDR3 regions from genomic DNA. Genomic DNA extracted from each cell subset was distributed evenly over all wells of several immunoSEQ 96-well plates, and each plate served as one replicate. For sorted subsets, 150 to 250 ng genomic DNA, equal to approximately 30,000 T cell genomes, was loaded into each replicate PCR. Purified libraries were quantified with a Qubit 3.0 fluorometer, sized on a Bioanalyzer 2100, and re-quantified with the KAPA Library Quantification kit. Every immunoSEQ 96-well plate was sequenced on a dedicated single-read 150-cycle Illumina NextSeq 550 flow cell. The paper's data handling went like this. Because the immunoSEQ output held only junctional sequences and lacked quality scores, the filtering could not match the filtering applied to full-length reads. To assign V/J genes and CDR3, sequences were annotated using PyIR, a Python wrapper for IgBLAST v1.9, with IMGT germline references. Reads were filtered out if the reads had weak V/J assignments (E-value above 1e-6), no CDR3, stop codons, out-of-frame junctions, or ambiguous translated residues. V3J clonotypes were defined as sequences sharing an identical inferred V gene, J gene, and CDR3 amino acid sequence. Percentage overlap between repertoires was calculated by dividing the number of shared unique clonotypes by the size of the smaller repertoire. Richness of each repertoire was evaluated using RTK rarefaction, the Chao1 estimator, and Recon v2.1 estimates of unobserved clonotypes. Generation probabilities for all TCRbeta clonotypes obtained by the gDNA method from a few donors were computed using OLGA. This immuneACCESS table, as held by TCRdb, lists in-frame sequences with V and J called but not all clones. Of the missing ones, under half trace to an unresolved V gene in checked studies; the others have no known cause. V, J and clone size are those of that table, while D and trimming were read from the DNA. The sample table contains roughly 2 million clones; only one count was recorded for around 95% of them. Over 0.1% of the sample is held by the ten biggest clonotypes.

As encoded in the germline V gene, CDR1 is KGHSH while CDR2 is LQKENI. V and J are truncated by 6 bases and 2 bases respectively, leaving an intervening sequence of 10 bases. From its cysteine to its phenylalanine, the CDR3 spans 13 amino acids. Just CDR3 DNA is preserved here, 39 bases in frame from base 1. General findings and caveats noted by the study authors: Sampling was restricted to blood, and TCR repertoires in tissue are likely to differ from TCR repertoires in blood. Larger estimated clonotype richness was generally found for naive subsets than for memory subsets. The small number of donors limited the genetic and exposure-history diversity represented. Sharing across a few donors was observed for about 5% of naive CD4, 3% to 3.5% of naive CD8, 2% to 2.5% of memory CD4, and roughly 0.43% of memory CD8 clonotypes. Even with the large sequencing depth, rarefaction of the sorted-subset datasets indicated that sequencing was incomplete. Clonotypes shared by all four sorted-subset donors showed higher generation probabilities than non-shared clonotypes. Pairwise subsampling indicated that sequencing depth was expected to affect the degree of clonotype sharing among donors.

Donors were healthy HIV-negative adults with no recently reported acute infections or vaccinations. Every donor was a Caucasian adult residing in Nashville, Tennessee, USA. CD4+ T cells were enriched by magnetic negative selection; naive cells were then positively selected on CD45RA, and the negative fraction formed the memory subset. Blood was collected by leukapheresis, and PBMCs were isolated by Ficoll-Histopaque density gradient centrifugation and then cryopreserved in liquid nitrogen vapor phase. Purity and quantity of every magnetically sorted T cell population were checked by analytical flow cytometry. Each sorted fraction had its genomic DNA isolated and then quantified by UV absorbance on a Nanodrop 2000c. This clone was recorded once. The antigen it binds to is not known. No quality values exist for individual bases; no much larger clone is one base distant.

The TCR comes from a man younger than 35 in good health. Sequenced sample: naive CD4+ T cells sorted from blood. In the paper's terms, the cell subset or site label means: CD45RA+ positively selected. The chain is encoded by TRBV18 joined to TRBJ1-2, with the D gene call left open. The DNA sequence is TGTGCCAGCTCCCAAGACAAGAACTATGGCTACACCTTC. It codes for CASSQDKNYGYTF.